This T cell receptor beta chain was profiled in a study of T cells in tuberculosis. Notes on the study in general: Shorter CDR3-alpha in active tuberculosis partly drove smaller distances.

As to this clone: Its antigen is as yet unknown.

Germline assignment: CDR1 SGHNT and CDR2 YYREEE (reference sequence). V was cut by 3 bases and J by 6 bases, with 18 bases left in between. The CDR3 consists of 15 residues. Regarding time point: new active TB diagnosis, blood taken before or within 7 days of starting treatment. Sequencing used immunoSEQ multiplex PCR; TCRdb keeps in-frame clones, though not all of them. The sample includes 40,000 or so clones, approximately 93% seen only once; the top ten take about 4.7%. The clonotype was recovered from an adult with tuberculosis. Sequencing was performed on PBMCs, taken at tuberculosis diagnosis. This sequence joins TRBV5-4 and TRBJ1-2; D might be TRBD1 (6 bases). The CDR3 here is CASSSPGTKGDGYTF. The CDR3, as DNA: TGTGCCAGCAGCTCACCCGGGACAAAAGGCGATGGCTACACCTTC.